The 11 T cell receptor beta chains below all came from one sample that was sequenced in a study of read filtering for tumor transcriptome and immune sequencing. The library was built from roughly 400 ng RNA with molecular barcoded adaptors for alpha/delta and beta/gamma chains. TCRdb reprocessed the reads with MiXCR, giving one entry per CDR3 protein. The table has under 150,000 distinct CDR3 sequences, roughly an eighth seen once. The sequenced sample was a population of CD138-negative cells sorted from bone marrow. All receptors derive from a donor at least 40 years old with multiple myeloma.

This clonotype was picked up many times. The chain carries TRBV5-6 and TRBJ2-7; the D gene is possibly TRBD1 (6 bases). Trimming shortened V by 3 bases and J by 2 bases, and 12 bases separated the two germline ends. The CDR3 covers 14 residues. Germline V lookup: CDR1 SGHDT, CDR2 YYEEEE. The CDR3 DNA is TGTGCCAGCAGCTGGGGGCCCGACGCCTACGAGCAGTACTTC. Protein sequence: CASSWGPDAYEQYF.

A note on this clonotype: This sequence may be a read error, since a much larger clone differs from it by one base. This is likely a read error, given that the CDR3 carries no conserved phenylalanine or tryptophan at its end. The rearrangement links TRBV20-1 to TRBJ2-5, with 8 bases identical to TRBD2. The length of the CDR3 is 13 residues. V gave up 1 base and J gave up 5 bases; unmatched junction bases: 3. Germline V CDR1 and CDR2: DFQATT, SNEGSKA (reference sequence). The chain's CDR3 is CSARAGTRETQYI. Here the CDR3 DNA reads TGCAGTGCTAGAGCGGGGACTAGGGAGACCCAGTACATC.

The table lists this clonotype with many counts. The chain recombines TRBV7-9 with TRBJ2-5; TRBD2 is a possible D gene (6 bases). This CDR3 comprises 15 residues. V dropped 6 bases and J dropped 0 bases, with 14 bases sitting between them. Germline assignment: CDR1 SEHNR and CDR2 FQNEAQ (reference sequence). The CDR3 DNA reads TGTGCCAGCAGAGTCGGACGGGGGTACCAAGAGACCCAGTACTTC. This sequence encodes CASRVGRGYQETQYF.

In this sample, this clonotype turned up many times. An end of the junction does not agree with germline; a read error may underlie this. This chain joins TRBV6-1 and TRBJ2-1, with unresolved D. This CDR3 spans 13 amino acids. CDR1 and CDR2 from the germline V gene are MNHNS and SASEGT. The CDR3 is CTSSELEYNEQFF. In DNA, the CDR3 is TGTACCAGCAGTGAGCTAGAGTACAATGAGCAGTTCTTC.

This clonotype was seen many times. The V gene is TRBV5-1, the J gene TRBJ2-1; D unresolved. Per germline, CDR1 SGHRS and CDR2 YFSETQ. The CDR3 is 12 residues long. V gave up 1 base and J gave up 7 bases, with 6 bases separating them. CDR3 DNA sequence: TGCGCCAGCAGCTTGCCGACAAATGAGCAGTTCTTC. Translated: CASSLPTNEQFF.

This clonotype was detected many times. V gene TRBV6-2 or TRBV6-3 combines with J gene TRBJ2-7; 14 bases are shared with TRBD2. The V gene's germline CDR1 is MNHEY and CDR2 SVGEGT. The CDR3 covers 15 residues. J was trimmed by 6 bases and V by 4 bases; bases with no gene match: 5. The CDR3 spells CASSSLTSGRVEQYF. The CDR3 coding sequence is TGTGCCAGCAGTTCCCTGACTAGCGGGAGGGTCGAGCAGTACTTC.

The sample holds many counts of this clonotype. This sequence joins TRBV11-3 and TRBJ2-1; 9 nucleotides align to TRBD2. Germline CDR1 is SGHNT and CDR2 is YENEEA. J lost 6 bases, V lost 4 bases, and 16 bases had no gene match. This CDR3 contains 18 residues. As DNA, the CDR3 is TGTGCCAGCAGCTCGAGCAGTAGCGGGAGTGTGGGTCGCAATGAGCAGTTCTTC. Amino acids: CASSSSSSGSVGRNEQFF.

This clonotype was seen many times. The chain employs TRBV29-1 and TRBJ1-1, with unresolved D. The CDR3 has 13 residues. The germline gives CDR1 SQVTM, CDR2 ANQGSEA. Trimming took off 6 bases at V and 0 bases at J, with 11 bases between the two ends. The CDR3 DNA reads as TGCAGCGTCATGGAGGTGGTGAACACTGAAGCTTTCTTT. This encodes CSVMEVVNTEAFF.

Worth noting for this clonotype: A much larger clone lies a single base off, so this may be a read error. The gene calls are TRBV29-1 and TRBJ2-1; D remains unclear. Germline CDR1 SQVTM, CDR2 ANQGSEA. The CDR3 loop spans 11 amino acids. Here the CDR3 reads CSVVLRNEQLF. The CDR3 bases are TGCAGCGTTGTTCTTCGGAATGAGCAGCTCTTC.

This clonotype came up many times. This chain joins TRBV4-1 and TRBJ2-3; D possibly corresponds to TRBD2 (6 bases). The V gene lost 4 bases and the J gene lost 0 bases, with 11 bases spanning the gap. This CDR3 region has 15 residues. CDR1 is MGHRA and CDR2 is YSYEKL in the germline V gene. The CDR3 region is CASSPGLASTDTQYF. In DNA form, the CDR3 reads TGCGCCAGCAGCCCGGGACTGGCTAGCACAGATACGCAGTATTTT.

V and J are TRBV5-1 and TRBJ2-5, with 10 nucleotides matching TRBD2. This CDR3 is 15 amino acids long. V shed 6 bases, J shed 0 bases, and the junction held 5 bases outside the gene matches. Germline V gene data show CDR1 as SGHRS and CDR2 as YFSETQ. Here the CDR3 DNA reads TGCGCCAGCACCCCCGGACTAGCGGACCAAGAGACCCAGTACTTC. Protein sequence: CASTPGLADQETQYF.